The 4 T cell receptor beta chains reported below all come from one sample, sequenced in a study of cytomegalovirus exposure and HLA in healthy donors. Both 60 Vbeta primers and 13 Jbeta primers went into the PCR. The protocol was immunoSEQ multiplex PCR, while the TCRdb copy is restricted to in-frame clones and leaves out a portion. The sample records under 200,000 clones, under 80% being singletons. Sequenced input: PBMCs. The origin of the receptors is a female donor in good health and CMV-seronegative.

This clone was observed a handful of times. V usage is TRBV28 and J usage is TRBJ2-7; 9 bases match TRBD2. This CDR3 spans 15 amino acids. V was pared by 5 bases and J by 2 bases, with 7 bases of the junction left unmatched. The V gene's germline CDR1 is MDHEN and CDR2 SYDVKM. DNA of the CDR3: TGTGCCAGCAGTCCCGGACTAGCGCCCACCTACGAGCAGTACTTC. Translation: CASSPGLAPTYEQYF.

The chain employs TRBV2 and TRBJ2-7, with TRBD2 matching 11 bases. The CDR3 has 15 residues. V was pared by 5 bases and J by 1 base, with 4 bases of the junction left unmatched. The germline CDR1 and CDR2 sequences are SNHLY and FYNNEI. The CDR3 DNA sequence: TGTGCCAGCAGTAAAACTAGCGGGAGTTCCTACGAGCAGTACTTC. Amino acids: CASSKTSGSSYEQYF.

This clone was found once. V and J are TRBV19 and TRBJ2-5, with 11 positions matching TRBD1. The CDR3 is 14 amino acids. V trimming: 7 bases; J trimming: 5 bases; junction bases outside the gene matches: 6. CDR1 is LNHDA, CDR2 SQIVND, per germline (reference sequence). DNA for the CDR3: TGTGCCAGTAACCCGGGACAGGGGGTTGAGACCCAGTACTTC. This sequence encodes CASNPGQGVETQYF.

V and J are TRBV25-1 and TRBJ2-7; maybe TRBD1 (8 bases). V was trimmed by 8 bases and J by 4 bases, leaving 15 bases between them. The germline CDR1 and CDR2 sequences are MGHDK and SYGVNS. CDR3 size: 13 residues. The CDR3 region is CASGQGGGYEQYF. The CDR3 DNA reads TGTGCCAGCGGACAGGGCGGGGGATACGAGCAGTACTTC.